This passage covers 28 T cell receptor beta chains from one sample sequenced in a study of blood T cell repertoires in COVID-19. Produced via immunoSEQ multiplex PCR; TCRdb's table is partial and in-frame only. The profile covers roughly 320,000 clones, with 90% appearing a single time and 3.5% to 5% taken by the ten largest. Sequenced input: PBMCs or T cells enriched from blood (not recorded which). The source is a woman in her 30s who had been exposed to COVID-19.

V usage is TRBV5-1 and J usage is TRBJ1-1, with D maybe TRBD1 (5 bases). Germline V lookup: CDR1 SGHRS, CDR2 YFSETQ. CDR3 length: 14 amino acids. V was clipped by 0 bases and J by 8 bases, with 14 bases between them. DNA for the CDR3: TGCGCCAGCAGCTTGGCGTCAGGGAACAGGGAAGCTTTCTTT. Amino acid sequence: CASSLASGNREAFF. The whole variable domain, remainder taken from reference TRBV5-1 and TRBJ1-1, is KAGVTQTPRYLIKTRGQQVTLSCSPISGHRSVSWYQQTPGQGLQFLFEYFSETQRNKGNFPGRFSGRQFSNSRSEMNVSTLELGDSALYLCASSLASGNREAFFGQGTRLTVV.

In its sample, this clone was seen once. The rearrangement joins TRBV9 to TRBJ1-2, with 9 bases matching TRBD1. The CDR3 loop spans 14 amino acids. Germline CDR1 is SGDLS and CDR2 is YYNGEE. V shed 5 bases, J shed 1 base, and the junction held 3 bases outside the gene matches. The CDR3: CASRGTGFNYGYTF. Here the CDR3 DNA reads TGTGCCAGCAGGGGGACAGGGTTTAACTATGGCTACACCTTC.

This clone was seen a handful of times. This chain uses TRBV2 with TRBJ2-2, with TRBD1 identical over 9 bases. From germline, CDR1 is SNHLY and CDR2 FYNNEI. V trimming: 8 bases; J trimming: 5 bases; junction bases outside the gene matches: 9. This CDR3 spans 15 amino acids. As DNA, the CDR3 is TGTGCCAGCCAGCCGGGACAGGGTCAGACCGGGGAGCTGTTTTTT. Translating gives CASQPGQGQTGELFF.

This chain connects TRBV28 to TRBJ1-2, with D unclear. From germline, CDR1 is MDHEN and CDR2 SYDVKM. The CDR3 runs to 13 residues. Trimming took 5 bases from V and 7 from J, leaving 14 bases between them. CDR3 residues: CASSATPRAGYTF. In nucleotides, the CDR3 is TGTGCCAGCAGTGCTACACCGAGGGCTGGCTACACCTTC.

This clone has just one count. This chain connects TRBV7-8 to TRBJ1-5; 7 nucleotides align to TRBD1. The germline V gene encodes CDR1 SGHVS and CDR2 FQNEAQ. The CDR3 is 18 amino acids. Losses at the gene ends were 6 bases for V and 0 bases for J; bases not matched to a gene: 14. This CDR3 reads CASSLRDSGAYSNQPQHF. CDR3 nucleotide sequence: TGTGCCAGCAGTCTTCGGGACAGCGGAGCTTATAGCAATCAGCCCCAGCATTTT. The complete variable domain, with remaining parts taken from reference TRBV7-8 and TRBJ1-5, reads GAGVSQSPRYKVAKRGQDVALRCDPISGHVSLFWYQQALGQGPEFLTYFQNEAQLDKSGLPSDRFFAERPEGSVSTLKIQRTQQEDSAVYLCASSLRDSGAYSNQPQHFGDGTRLSIL.

V gene TRBV7-9 combines with J gene TRBJ1-2; TRBD1 agrees at 10 bases. CDR3 size: 16 residues. V lost 5 bases to trimming and J lost 4 bases; unmatched junction nucleotides: 10. The germline V gene encodes CDR1 SEHNR and CDR2 FQNEAQ (reference sequence). CDR3 DNA sequence: TGTGCCAGCAGCACCGGGACAGGGGATGAGGTCTATGGCTACACCTTC. Translation: CASSTGTGDEVYGYTF.

The V call is TRBV7-9, the J call TRBJ2-3, with 11 bases lining up with TRBD1. CDR3 size: 16 residues. CDR1 is SEHNR, CDR2 FQNEAQ, per germline (reference sequence). The junction had 10 bases not matched to a gene; V was cut back by 7 bases and J by 4 bases. The CDR3 DNA follows: TGTGCCAGCACCACCTCATGGGGACAGGGGGCAGATACGCAGTATTTT. Translating it yields CASTTSWGQGADTQYF.

CDR3: CASSFEVGPGELFF. The CDR3 DNA is TGTGCCAGCAGCTTTGAGGTCGGTCCCGGGGAGCTGTTTTTT. V and J are TRBV7-6 and TRBJ2-2; no reliable D call. CDR3 length equals 14 residues. The germline V and J ends were trimmed by 3 bases and 6 bases, with 11 bases remaining between them. The germline gives CDR1 SGHVS, CDR2 FNYEAQ.

The gene calls are TRBV2 and TRBJ1-1; TRBD1 matches 8 bases. Germline CDR1 and CDR2: SNHLY and FYNNEI. V lost 5 bases and J lost 0; bases outside the gene matches: 11. CDR3 size: 17 residues. Here the CDR3 reads CASSRTGTRGMNTEAFF. The CDR3 region has the DNA TGTGCCAGCAGTCGGACAGGGACCAGGGGGATGAACACTGAAGCTTTCTTT.

V usage is TRBV3-1 (or the pseudogene TRBV3-2) and J usage is TRBJ2-7; perhaps TRBD1 as D (5 bases). This CDR3 is 16 amino acids long. Germline V gene lookup returns CDR1 LGHDT and CDR2 YNNKEL (reference sequence). The V end was cut by 1 base, the J end by 5 bases, with 18 bases between. CDR3 protein: CASSQVYTGGVHEQYF. In DNA, the CDR3 is TGTGCCAGCAGCCAAGTGTATACAGGTGGAGTCCACGAGCAGTACTTC.

The chain uses TRBV5-4 and TRBJ1-4; D might be TRBD1 (5 bases). In germline, CDR1 is SGHNT, CDR2 YYREEE (reference sequence). This CDR3 spans 15 amino acids. Deletions cut 0 bases from V and 8 bases from J, with 14 bases between. CDR3 nucleotides: TGTGCCAGCAGCTTGGGAGGACAAATAGGGGAAAAACTGTTTTTT. Residues: CASSLGGQIGEKLFF.

In its sample, this clone was seen once. The chain combines TRBV29-1 with TRBJ2-3, with D unclear. This CDR3 is 13 amino acids long. From germline, CDR1 is SQVTM and CDR2 ANQGSEA. Trimming took 4 bases from V and 2 from J, leaving 10 bases between them. CDR3 region: CSVALNPTDTQYF. Written as DNA, the CDR3 is TGCAGCGTTGCCCTAAATCCCACAGATACGCAGTATTTT.

The V and J genes are TRBV7-9 and TRBJ2-5; weak D call: TRBD2 (7 bases). This CDR3 has 16 residues. Between the trimmed V and J ends, which lost 5 bases and 5 bases, there was a span of 21 bases. Germline V lookup: CDR1 SEHNR, CDR2 FQNEAQ (reference sequence). CDR3 DNA: TGTGCCAGCAGCCAACCCCCAGGGGCGCGGGGGGAGACCCAGTACTTC. Amino acid sequence: CASSQPPGARGETQYF.

The chain combines TRBV4-2 with TRBJ2-2; 7 bases are a match to TRBD1. V lost 8 bases, J lost 4 bases, and 7 bases stayed unmatched. Per germline, CDR1 LGHNA and CDR2 YNFKEQ. The CDR3 totals 14 residues. The CDR3 sequence is CASQGDASTGELFF. The CDR3 DNA sequence: TGTGCCAGCCAGGGGGACGCAAGCACCGGGGAGCTGTTTTTT.

The gene calls are TRBV27 and TRBJ2-1, with 9 bases aligning to TRBD2. The CDR3 spans 17 residues. With V trimmed by 5 bases and J by 8 bases, 16 bases remained unmatched. Germline CDR1 MNHEY, CDR2 SMNVEV (reference sequence). The CDR3 here is CASSVGAGRGGLHEQFF. In nucleotides, the CDR3 is TGTGCCAGCAGTGTAGGGGCGGGGCGGGGGGGCCTTCATGAGCAGTTCTTC.

V and J are TRBV7-2 and TRBJ1-5; D is perhaps TRBD1 (6 bases). Trimming left V 2 bases short and J 4 bases short, with 18 bases between. The CDR3 is 17 amino acids. CDR1 is SGHTA and CDR2 is FQGNSA in the germline V gene. Written as DNA, the CDR3 is TGTGCCAGCAGCTTATCACAGGGAAGGGCGCGAAATCAGCCCCAGCATTTT. It codes for CASSLSQGRARNQPQHF.

This sequence joins TRBV6-5 and TRBJ2-1; 10 bases align to TRBD1. The CDR3 loop spans 15 amino acids. V was pared by 7 bases and J by 7 bases, with 10 bases of the junction left unmatched. Germline V gene data show CDR1 as MNHEY and CDR2 as SVGAGI. Written as DNA, the CDR3 is TGTGCCAGCATTCCGACAGGGGGCACAAGTAATGAGCAGTTCTTC. It encodes CASIPTGGTSNEQFF.

The J gene is TRBJ1-2, the V gene TRBV9; D remains unclear. There are 14 residues in the CDR3. Germline V gene data show CDR1 as SGDLS and CDR2 as YYNGEE. Trimming took 0 bases from V and 0 from J, leaving 6 bases between them. The CDR3 DNA is TGTGCCAGCAGCGTAGACGCGGCTAACTATGGCTACACCTTC. Its translation: CASSVDAANYGYTF.

The chain couples TRBV5-1 to TRBJ2-3; D unresolved. Trimming pared 3 bases from V and 5 bases from J, leaving 10 bases between. The germline V gene has CDR1 SGHRS and CDR2 YFSETQ. The CDR3 contains 13 residues. The CDR3 region is CASSWPFIDTQYF. In DNA, the CDR3 is TGCGCCAGCAGCTGGCCCTTTATAGATACGCAGTATTTT. The whole variable domain, remainder taken from reference TRBV5-1 and TRBJ2-3, is KAGVTQTPRYLIKTRGQQVTLSCSPISGHRSVSWYQQTPGQGLQFLFEYFSETQRNKGNFPGRFSGRQFSNSRSEMNVSTLELGDSALYLCASSWPFIDTQYFGPGTRLTVL.

This clone was observed a few times. This chain connects TRBV4-1 to TRBJ2-7, with 8 bases matching TRBD2. The CDR3 contains 17 residues. J was trimmed by 5 bases and V by 1 base; bases with no gene match: 13. The germline V gene encodes CDR1 MGHRA and CDR2 YSYEKL. Here the CDR3 DNA reads TGCGCCAGCAGCCAAGGATCCCAGCGGGGGAGTAACCACGAGCAGTACTTC. Residues: CASSQGSQRGSNHEQYF.

The rearrangement joins TRBV25-1 to TRBJ1-3, with D tentatively TRBD1 (6 bases). The CDR3 is made up of 14 amino acids. With 3 bases removed from V and 2 bases from J, the gap between germline ends came to 8 bases. In germline, CDR1 is MGHDK, CDR2 SYGVNS. This CDR3 is CASSERGTGNTIYF. CDR3 coding DNA: TGTGCCAGCAGTGAGAGGGGGACTGGAAACACCATATATTTT.

V usage is TRBV27 and J usage is TRBJ1-2; the match to TRBD1 covers 12 bases. V was clipped by 6 bases and J by 7 bases; unmatched bases: 9. The CDR3 sequence is 15 residues long. CDR1 and CDR2 (germline): MNHEY, SMNVEV (reference sequence). The CDR3 coding sequence is TGTGCCAGCAGCCTGACCGGGACAGGGGGCGGTGGCTACACCTTC. Translated: CASSLTGTGGGGYTF.

This chain's CDR3 is CASSVRRGETQYF. The CDR3 DNA reads as TGTGCCAGCTCCGTTCGGCGAGGAGAGACCCAGTACTTC. The chain uses TRBV18 and TRBJ2-5, with D uncertain. Germline CDR1 and CDR2: KGHSH and LQKENI. Trimming took off 6 bases at V and 4 bases at J, with 12 bases between the two ends. The CDR3 is 13 amino acids.

The gene calls are TRBV28 and TRBJ2-7, with 8 bases lining up with TRBD2. This CDR3 is 12 amino acids long. J lost 6 bases, V lost 5 bases, and 3 bases had no gene match. From germline, CDR1 is MDHEN and CDR2 SYDVKM. The CDR3 loop is CASSPTSVEQYF. CDR3 in DNA: TGTGCCAGCAGTCCGACTAGCGTCGAGCAGTACTTC.

A single count supports this clone. The chain combines TRBV4-2 with TRBJ2-3; no clear D gene. Trimming shortened V by 1 base and J by 0 bases, and 14 bases separated the two germline ends. The CDR3 runs to 17 residues. Germline values: CDR1 LGHNA, CDR2 YNFKEQ. The CDR3 here is CASSQVAHTPSTDTQYF. CDR3 coding DNA: TGTGCCAGCAGCCAAGTGGCCCACACCCCTAGCACAGATACGCAGTATTTT.

The chain links TRBV7-9 to TRBJ1-1; a weak D match, TRBD1 (6 bases). Germline values: CDR1 SEHNR, CDR2 FQNEAQ (reference sequence). This CDR3 spans 15 amino acids. V was shortened by 5 bases and J by 5 bases, with 18 bases between the two germline ends. The CDR3 loop reads CASSGEQGRETEAFF. The CDR3 bases are TGTGCCAGCAGCGGAGAACAGGGCCGTGAAACTGAAGCTTTCTTT.

V is TRBV9 and J is TRBJ2-3, with D maybe TRBD1 (6 bases). V was clipped by 0 bases and J by 1 base, with 15 bases between them. The germline V gene has CDR1 SGDLS and CDR2 YYNGEE. The CDR3 totals 17 residues. The DNA of the CDR3 is TGTGCCAGCAGCGTAGTCGAAGGGGGTCGGGGCACAGATACGCAGTATTTT. It is translated as CASSVVEGGRGTDTQYF.

V usage is TRBV10-3 and J usage is TRBJ2-2; unclear D gene. Looked up from germline, CDR1 is ENHRY and CDR2 is SYGVKD. V dropped 7 bases and J dropped 1 base, with 10 bases sitting between them. The CDR3 extends over 14 amino acids. CDR3 bases: TGTGCCATCAAGCCTGCCTTGAACACCGGGGAGCTGTTTTTT. Encoded protein: CAIKPALNTGELFF.